This T cell receptor beta chain was documented in a study of PD-1 blockade in classical Hodgkin lymphoma. Overall study results and limits: Causes of the repertoire differences remain undefined, possibly disease activity or prior therapy. Patients who responded completely had about the same baseline diversity as newly diagnosed patients. Significant TCR diversity gains by C4D1 occurred in CD4+ but not CD8+ cells.

All patients experienced relapse after autologous stem cell transplantation, and brentuximab vedotin exposure was variable. Reported best responses ranged across complete response, partial response or progressive disease. Assay used: immunoSEQ multiplex PCR; TCRdb lists only in-frame clones, some missing. The table lists roughly 150,000 clones, around four fifths of them singletons. With regard to this clone: Its cognate antigen is unknown.

This TCR derives from a human donor with classical Hodgkin lymphoma. The sequences come from peripheral blood mononuclear cells (PBMCs), collected before the second cycle of nivolumab.

CDR3 in DNA: TGTGCCAGCAGCGCCCGACAGGGGGTGAACACCGGGGAGCTGTTTTTT. This sequence encodes CASSARQGVNTGELFF. The chain combines TRBV7-6 with TRBJ2-2; 9 nucleotides line up with TRBD1. J gave up 1 base and V 5 bases, and 5 bases lay outside the gene matches. Per the germline V gene, CDR1 is SGHVS and CDR2 is FNYEAQ. The CDR3 runs 16 residues.